This T cell receptor (beta chain) came from a study of neurological immune-mediated disorders. Turning to the study itself: Among the approximately 34 patients with multiple sclerosis, roughly 30 were relapsing-remitting, while 3 were secondary progressive. General study results and limits: Across subjects, no CDR3 amino acid sequence appeared in expanded clones of more than one subject, a finding that suggested private repertoires in all groups.

Germline V gene sequence: CDR1 SQVTM, CDR2 ANQGSEA. Trimming left V 6 bases short and J 0 bases short, with 15 bases between. The CDR3 is made up of 16 amino acids. This clonotype was observed many times. What it binds is not known. The unsorted libraries were generated from a total of 2 million PBMCs, which had been stored in RNAlater at -80 C. Synthesis of cDNA used 5'RACE (with 10-nucleotide random UMIs). TCRdb used MiXCR to reprocess the 5' RACE reads, holding one entry per CDR3 protein. This sample has around 130,000 distinct CDR3 sequences, with about 3.4% found just once. The sample consisted of PBMCs. V gene TRBV29-1 combines with J gene TRBJ2-6, with D unresolved. The clonotype originates from a woman in her twenties or thirties with multiple sclerosis. The CDR3 nucleotides are TGCAGCGTAGGAGCCAGGTCGTACTCTGGGGCCAACGTCCTGACTTTC. Translated: CSVGARSYSGANVLTF.